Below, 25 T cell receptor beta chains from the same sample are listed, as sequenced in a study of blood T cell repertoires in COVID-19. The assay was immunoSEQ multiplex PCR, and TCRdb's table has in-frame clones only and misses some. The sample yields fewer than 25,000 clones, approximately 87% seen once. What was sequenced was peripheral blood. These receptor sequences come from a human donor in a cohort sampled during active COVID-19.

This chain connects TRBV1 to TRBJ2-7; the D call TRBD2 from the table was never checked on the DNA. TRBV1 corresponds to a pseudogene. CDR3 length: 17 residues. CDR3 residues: CTSSQRGRAEAAYEQYF. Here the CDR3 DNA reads TGCACCAGCAGCCAGAGGGGGAGGGCGGAGGCTGCCTACGAGCAGTACTTC.

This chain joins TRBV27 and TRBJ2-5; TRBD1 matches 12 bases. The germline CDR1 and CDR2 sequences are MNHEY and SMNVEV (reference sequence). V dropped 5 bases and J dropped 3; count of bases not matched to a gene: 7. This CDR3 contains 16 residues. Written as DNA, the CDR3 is TGTGCCAGCAGTCGAAGGGACAGGGGGCGAAAAGAGACCCAGTACTTC. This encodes CASSRRDRGRKETQYF.

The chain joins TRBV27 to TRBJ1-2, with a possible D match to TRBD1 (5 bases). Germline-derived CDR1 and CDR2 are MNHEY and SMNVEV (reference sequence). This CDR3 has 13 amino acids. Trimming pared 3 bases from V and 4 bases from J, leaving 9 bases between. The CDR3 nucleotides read TGTGCCAGCAGTTTGGGGCAGAGCTATGGCTACACCTTC. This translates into CASSLGQSYGYTF.

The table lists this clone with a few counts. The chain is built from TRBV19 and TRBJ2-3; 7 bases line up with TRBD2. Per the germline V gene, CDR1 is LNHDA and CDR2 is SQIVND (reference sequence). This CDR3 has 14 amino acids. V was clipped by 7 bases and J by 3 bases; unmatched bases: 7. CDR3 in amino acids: CASNQRDLTDTQYF. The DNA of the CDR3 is TGTGCCAGTAACCAGCGGGATTTAACAGATACGCAGTATTTT.

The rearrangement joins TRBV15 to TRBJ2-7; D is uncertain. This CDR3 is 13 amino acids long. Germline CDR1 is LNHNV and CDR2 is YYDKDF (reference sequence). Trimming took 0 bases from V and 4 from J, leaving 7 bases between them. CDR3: CATSRDRRYEQYF. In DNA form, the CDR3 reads TGTGCCACCAGCAGAGATCGTAGATACGAGCAGTACTTC.

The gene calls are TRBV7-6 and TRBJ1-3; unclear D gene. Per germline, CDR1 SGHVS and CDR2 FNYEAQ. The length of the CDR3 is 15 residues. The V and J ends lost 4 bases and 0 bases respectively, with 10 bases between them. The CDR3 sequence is CASSSDSSSGNTIYF. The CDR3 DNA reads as TGTGCCAGCAGCTCCGACTCCAGCTCTGGAAACACCATATATTTT.

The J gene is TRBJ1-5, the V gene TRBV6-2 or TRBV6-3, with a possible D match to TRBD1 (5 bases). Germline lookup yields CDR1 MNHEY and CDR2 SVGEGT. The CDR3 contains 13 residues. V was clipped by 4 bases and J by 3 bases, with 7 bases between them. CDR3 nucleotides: TGTGCCAGCAGTTGGGGGGTCAATCAGCCCCAGCATTTT. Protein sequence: CASSWGVNQPQHF.

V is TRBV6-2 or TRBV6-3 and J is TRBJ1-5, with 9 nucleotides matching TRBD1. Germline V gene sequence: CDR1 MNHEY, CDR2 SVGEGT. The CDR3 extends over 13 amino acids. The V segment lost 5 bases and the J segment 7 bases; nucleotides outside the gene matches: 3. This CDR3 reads CASSRTGVQPQHF. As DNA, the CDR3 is TGTGCCAGCAGTCGGACAGGGGTCCAGCCCCAGCATTTT.

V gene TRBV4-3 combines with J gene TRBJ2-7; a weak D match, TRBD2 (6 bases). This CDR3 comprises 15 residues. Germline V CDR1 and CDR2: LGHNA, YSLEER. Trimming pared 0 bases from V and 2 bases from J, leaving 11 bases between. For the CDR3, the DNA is TGCGCCAGCAGCCAAGACTGGGCGGGGACCTACGAGCAGTACTTC. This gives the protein CASSQDWAGTYEQYF.

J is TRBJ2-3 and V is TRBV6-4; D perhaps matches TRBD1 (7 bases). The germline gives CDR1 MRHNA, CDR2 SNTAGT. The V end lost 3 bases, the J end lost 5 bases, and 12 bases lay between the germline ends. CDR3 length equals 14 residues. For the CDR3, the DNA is TGTGCCAGCAGTGAAGGACAGGAGGGAGATACGCAGTATTTT. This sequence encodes CASSEGQEGDTQYF.

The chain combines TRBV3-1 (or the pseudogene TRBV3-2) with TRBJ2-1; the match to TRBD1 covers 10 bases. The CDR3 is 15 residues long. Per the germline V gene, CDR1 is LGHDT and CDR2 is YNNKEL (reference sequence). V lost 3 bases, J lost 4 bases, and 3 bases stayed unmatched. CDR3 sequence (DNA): TGTGCCAGCAGCCAGGCGGGACAGGGGTACAATGAGCAGTTCTTC. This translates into CASSQAGQGYNEQFF.

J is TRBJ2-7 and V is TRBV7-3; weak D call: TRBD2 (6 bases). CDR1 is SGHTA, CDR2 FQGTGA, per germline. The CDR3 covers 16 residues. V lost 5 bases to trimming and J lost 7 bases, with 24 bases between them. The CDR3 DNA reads TGTGCCAGCAGCACCTACGGCGGGACGGGGCCTGGGGAGCAGTACTTC. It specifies CASSTYGGTGPGEQYF.

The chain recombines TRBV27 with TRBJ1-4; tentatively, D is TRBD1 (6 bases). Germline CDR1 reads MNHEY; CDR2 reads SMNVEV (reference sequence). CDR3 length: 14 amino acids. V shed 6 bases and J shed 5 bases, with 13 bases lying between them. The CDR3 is CASRGAGENEKLFF. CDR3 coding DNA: TGTGCCAGCAGGGGTGCAGGGGAGAATGAAAAACTGTTTTTT.

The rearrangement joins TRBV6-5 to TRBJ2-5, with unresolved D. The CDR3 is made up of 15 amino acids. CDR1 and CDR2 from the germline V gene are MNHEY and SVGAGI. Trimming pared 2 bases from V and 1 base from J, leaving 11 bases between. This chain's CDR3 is CASSYEVGSQETQYF. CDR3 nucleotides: TGTGCCAGCAGTTACGAAGTTGGCAGCCAAGAGACCCAGTACTTC.

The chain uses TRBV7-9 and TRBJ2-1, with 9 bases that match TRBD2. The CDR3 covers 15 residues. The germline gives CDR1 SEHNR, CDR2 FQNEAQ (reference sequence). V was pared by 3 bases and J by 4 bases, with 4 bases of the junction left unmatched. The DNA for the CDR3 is TGTGCCAGCAGCTTTTGGGCGGGAGGGTACAATGAGCAGTTCTTC. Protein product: CASSFWAGGYNEQFF. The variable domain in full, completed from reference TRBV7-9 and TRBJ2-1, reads DTGVSQNPRHKITKRGQNVTFRCDPISEHNRLYWYRQTLGQGPEFLTYFQNEAQLEKSRLLSDRFSAERPKGSFSTLEIQRTEQGDSAMYLCASSFWAGGYNEQFFGPGTRLTVL.

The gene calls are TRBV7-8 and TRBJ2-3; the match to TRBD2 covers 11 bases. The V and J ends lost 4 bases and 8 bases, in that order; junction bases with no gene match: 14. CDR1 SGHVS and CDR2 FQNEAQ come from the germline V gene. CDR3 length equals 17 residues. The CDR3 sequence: CASSSTGTSGRPGTQYF. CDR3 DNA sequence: TGTGCCAGCAGCTCGACCGGTACTAGCGGGAGACCGGGTACGCAGTATTTT.

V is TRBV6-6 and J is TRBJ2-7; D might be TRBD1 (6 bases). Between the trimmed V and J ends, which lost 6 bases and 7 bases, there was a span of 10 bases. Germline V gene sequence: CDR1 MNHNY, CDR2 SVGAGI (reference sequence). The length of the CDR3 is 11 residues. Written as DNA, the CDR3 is TGTGCCAGCAGCAAACAGGGAGAGCAGTACTTC. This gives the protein CASSKQGEQYF.

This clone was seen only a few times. The CDR3 DNA reads as TGTGCCAGCAGCCCGAGCGGCTTGCCCTATAATTCACCCCTCCACTTT. It yields the protein CASSPSGLPYNSPLHF. The chain employs TRBV28 and TRBJ1-6; D ambiguous. The V end was cut by 6 bases, the J end by 2 bases, with 14 bases between. The CDR3 is 16 amino acids. CDR1 is MDHEN and CDR2 is SYDVKM in the germline V gene.

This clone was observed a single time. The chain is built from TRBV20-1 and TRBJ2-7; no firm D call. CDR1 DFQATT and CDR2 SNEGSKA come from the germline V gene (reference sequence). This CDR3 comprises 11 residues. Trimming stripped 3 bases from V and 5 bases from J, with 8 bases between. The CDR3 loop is CSASNANEQYF. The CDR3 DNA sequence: TGCAGTGCTAGTAACGCGAACGAGCAGTACTTC.

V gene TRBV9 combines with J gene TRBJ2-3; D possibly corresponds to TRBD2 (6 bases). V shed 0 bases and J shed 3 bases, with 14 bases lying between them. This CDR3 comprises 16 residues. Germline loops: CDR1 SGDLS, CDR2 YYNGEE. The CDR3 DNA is TGTGCCAGCAGCGTAGGAAGCGGGCTCGGGACAGATACGCAGTATTTT. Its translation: CASSVGSGLGTDTQYF.

CDR3 in amino acids: CASRRTDNSPLHF. The CDR3 nucleotides are TGTGCCAGCAGGCGGACAGATAATTCACCCCTCCACTTT. The J gene is TRBJ1-6, the V gene TRBV12-3 or TRBV12-4; weak D call: TRBD1 (6 bases). The CDR3 is 13 residues long. Trimming removed 6 bases from V and 5 bases from J, with 8 bases in between.

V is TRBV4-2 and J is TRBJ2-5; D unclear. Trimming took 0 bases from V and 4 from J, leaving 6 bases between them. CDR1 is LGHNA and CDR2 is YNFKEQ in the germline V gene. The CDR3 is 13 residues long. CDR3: CASSQEPGETQYF. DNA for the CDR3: TGTGCCAGCAGCCAAGAACCCGGAGAGACCCAGTACTTC.

CDR3 sequence reads: CATSDNVGGLYYNEQFF. The CDR3 nucleotides are TGTGCCACCAGTGATAATGTCGGCGGACTCTACTACAATGAGCAGTTCTTC. The V gene is TRBV24-1, the J gene TRBJ2-1; maybe TRBD2 (5 bases). Germline V gene lookup returns CDR1 KGHDR and CDR2 SFDVKD. The CDR3 sequence is 17 residues long. Trimming stripped 3 bases from V and 3 bases from J, with 17 bases between.

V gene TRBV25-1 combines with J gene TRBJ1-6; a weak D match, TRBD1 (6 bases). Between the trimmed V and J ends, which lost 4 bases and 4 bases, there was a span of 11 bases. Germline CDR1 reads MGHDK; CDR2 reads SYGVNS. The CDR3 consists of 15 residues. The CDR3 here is CASSVGQGYNSPLHF. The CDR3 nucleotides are TGTGCCAGCAGTGTGGGGCAGGGGTATAATTCACCCCTCCACTTT.

The CDR3 nucleotides are TGTGCCAGCACCGGATCCGGGACTAGCTCCTACAATGAGCAGTTCTTC. Translating gives CASTGSGTSSYNEQFF. The V call is TRBV28, the J call TRBJ2-1; 8 bases agree with TRBD2. Germline-derived CDR1 and CDR2 are MDHEN and SYDVKM. Trimming cost V 7 bases and J 0 bases; bases outside gene matches: 8. This CDR3 has 16 residues.